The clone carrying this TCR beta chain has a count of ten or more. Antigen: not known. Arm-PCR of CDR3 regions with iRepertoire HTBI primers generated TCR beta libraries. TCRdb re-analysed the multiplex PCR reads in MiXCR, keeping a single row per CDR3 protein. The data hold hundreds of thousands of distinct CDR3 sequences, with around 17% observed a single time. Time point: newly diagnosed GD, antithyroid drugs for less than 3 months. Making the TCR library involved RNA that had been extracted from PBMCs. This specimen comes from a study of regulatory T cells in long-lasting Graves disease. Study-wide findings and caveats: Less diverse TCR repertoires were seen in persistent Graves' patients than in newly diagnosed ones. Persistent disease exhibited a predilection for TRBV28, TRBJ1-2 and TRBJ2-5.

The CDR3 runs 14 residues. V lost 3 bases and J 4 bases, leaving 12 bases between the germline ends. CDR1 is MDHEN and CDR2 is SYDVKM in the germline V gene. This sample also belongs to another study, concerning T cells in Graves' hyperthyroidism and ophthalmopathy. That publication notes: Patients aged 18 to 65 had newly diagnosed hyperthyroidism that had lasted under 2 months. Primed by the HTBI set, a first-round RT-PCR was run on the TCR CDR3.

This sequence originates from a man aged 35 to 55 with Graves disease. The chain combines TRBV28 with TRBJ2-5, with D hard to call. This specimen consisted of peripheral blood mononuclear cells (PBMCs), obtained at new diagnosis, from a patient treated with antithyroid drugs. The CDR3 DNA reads TGTGCCAGCAGTTTTGTCTGGGATCGAGAGACCCAGTACTTC. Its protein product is CASSFVWDRETQYF.